This T cell receptor beta chain was found in a study of cytomegalovirus exposure and HLA in healthy donors. 13 Jbeta primers and 60 Vbeta primers were used for the PCR. Using immunoSEQ multiplex PCR, the repertoire was profiled, and TCRdb retains in-frame clones only, with some absent. The data contain about 140,000 clones, 75% of them singletons. Germline V gene lookup returns CDR1 MNHEY and CDR2 SMNVEV (reference sequence). The CDR3 sequence is 13 residues long. Between the trimmed V and J ends, which lost 2 bases and 9 bases, there was a span of 11 bases. The sample consisted of PBMCs. The genes are TRBV27 and TRBJ1-5; a weak D match, TRBD1 (6 bases). The TCR was taken from a man younger than 35 in good health and CMV-seropositive. CDR3 sequence (DNA): TGTGCCAGCAGTTTACGGACAGAGGGGCCCCAGCATTTT. This translates into CASSLRTEGPQHF.